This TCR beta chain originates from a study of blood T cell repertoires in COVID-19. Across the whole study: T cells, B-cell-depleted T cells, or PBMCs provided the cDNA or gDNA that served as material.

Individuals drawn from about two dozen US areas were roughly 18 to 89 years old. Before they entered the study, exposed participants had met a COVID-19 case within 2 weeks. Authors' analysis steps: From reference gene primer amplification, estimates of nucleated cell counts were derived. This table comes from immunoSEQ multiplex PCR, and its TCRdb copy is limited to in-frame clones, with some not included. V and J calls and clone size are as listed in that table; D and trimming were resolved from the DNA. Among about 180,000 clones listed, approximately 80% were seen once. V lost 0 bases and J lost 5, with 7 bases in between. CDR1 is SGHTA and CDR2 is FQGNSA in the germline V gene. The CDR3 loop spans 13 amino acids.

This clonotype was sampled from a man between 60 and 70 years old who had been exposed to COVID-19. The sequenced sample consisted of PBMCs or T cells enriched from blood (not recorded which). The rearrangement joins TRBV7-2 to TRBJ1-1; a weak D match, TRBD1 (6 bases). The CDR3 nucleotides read TGTGCCAGCAGCTTAGCCCAGGGGACTGAAGCTTTCTTT. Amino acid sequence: CASSLAQGTEAFF.